This T cell receptor (beta chain) was retrieved from a study of cytomegalovirus exposure and HLA in healthy donors. Study-level results: Earlier analysis found most TCR beta V segments productive about 87% or about 30% of the time.

PCR employed 60 Vbeta and 13 Jbeta primers. Repertoires were generated with immunoSEQ multiplex PCR, while TCRdb's copy carries only in-frame clones and drops some. The sample consists of about 110,000 clones, about 86% of them appearing once. This clone was counted a single time. The antigen remains unidentified. This receptor was taken from a woman in her thirties in good health and CMV-seronegative. The sequencing input was PBMCs.

CDR3 loop: CASSLAGQGMNTEAFF. The CDR3 DNA follows: TGTGCCAGCAGCCTCGCGGGACAGGGAATGAACACTGAAGCTTTCTTT. The chain is built from TRBV4-2 and TRBJ1-1; TRBD1 aligns across 9 bases. V gave up 4 bases and J gave up 0 bases; unmatched junction bases: 6. The CDR3 has 16 amino acids. Germline V gene sequence: CDR1 LGHNA, CDR2 YNFKEQ.